This entry is about one TCR beta chain. This receptor's antigen is unknown. No much larger clone is present one base from it, and per-base qualities are unavailable. The immunoSEQ Assay, a bias-controlled multiplex PCR, was used to amplify TCRbeta CDR3 regions from genomic DNA. From the authors' description of their analysis: Within the assay, amplification of reference gene primers was used to estimate how many nucleated cells each sample contained. To quantify the absolute abundance of each unique TCRbeta CDR3 rearrangement, sequence reads were collapsed and filtered. For each sample, productive Simpson clonality was calculated as the square root of Simpson's diversity index across productive rearrangements. TCRdb obtained this table from immuneACCESS and retained in-frame rearrangements with V and J assigned. These tables miss some clones; where compared with another copy, unresolved V genes account for less than half of the shortfall, and the remainder is unexplained. The D gene and trimming were derived from the DNA, and the V and J assignments and clone size from that table. This sample gives more than 35,000 clones in total; around nine tenths of them show up just once. Of the sample, roughly 4.8% falls within the top ten clones.

Each collaborating institution followed its own protocols to collect whole blood in K2EDTA tubes. For TCRbeta analysis, collaborators shipped samples in one of three forms: frozen whole blood, isolated PBMCs, or DNA extracted from either of those sample types. Per the germline V gene, LGHNT is the CDR1 and FRNRAP is the CDR2. Inclusive of the bounding cysteine and phenylalanine, the CDR3 is 17 residues long. The read is trimmed to its CDR3 DNA, 51 bases read in frame from base 1. V loses 0 bases of germline sequence and J loses 1 base, and the interval between the two ends is 15 bases. This sample was included in a study of blood T cell repertoires in COVID-19 (TCRdb year 2020). Notes on the research overall: Samples covering the acute and convalescent phases of COVID-19 were provided by collaborators in the United States, Italy and Spain. Samples came from the ongoing ImmuneRACE study (first 160 participants) plus 1,254 subjects from 6 global collaborators. A de-identified subject ID, COVID-19 status, age in years and sex were almost always included in the sample metadata. The prospective study material was composed of cDNA or gDNA derived from T cells, B-cell-depleted T cells, or PBMCs. Subjects who had been exposed to COVID-19, were actively infected with it, or had recovered from it provided the deeply sampled blood TCRbeta repertoires that made up the dataset. The repertoires were made available in a free public database intended to serve as a resource for research on the immune response to SARS-CoV-2. Where available, HLA class I and class II types were obtained from metadata supplied by the sample provider rather than from assay-based typing.

What the study reported, not specific to this receptor: Clinical and demographic metadata were provided uncurated, with the amount varying by source and participant.

The TCR sequence derives from a human donor in a cohort sampled during active COVID-19. The chain was built from TRBV12-5 and TRBJ2-5; TRBD1 is possibly the D segment (5 matching bases). Sequences were obtained from peripheral blood. The nucleotide sequence is TGTGCTAGTGGTTTGGTAGTGGGCGACAGATCCCAAGAGACCCAGTACTTC. This sequence encodes CASGLVVGDRSQETQYF.